Here is one T cell receptor beta chain with its context. The data derive from a study of CD8 T cells in Susac syndrome. When the RNA was reverse transcribed, random hexamers were used with an input of about 0.45 to 1 ug. TCRdb independently ran MiXCR on the immunoSEQ multiplex PCR reads; one entry per CDR3 protein. This repertoire shows about 120,000 distinct CDR3 sequences, approximately 96% found once; its top ten account for approximately 0.15%. Source material: CD4+ T cells from PBMCs. This clonotype was obtained from a human donor with Susac syndrome.

The CDR3 nucleotides are TGTGCCACCAGTCGGGGTCCTCTGCCCCAGCATTTT. Protein sequence: CATSRGPLPQHF. V usage is TRBV24-1 and J usage is TRBJ1-5; D gene unclear. The germline gives CDR1 KGHDR, CDR2 SFDVKD. This CDR3 is built from 12 residues. V shed 6 bases and J shed 9 bases, with 11 bases lying between them.